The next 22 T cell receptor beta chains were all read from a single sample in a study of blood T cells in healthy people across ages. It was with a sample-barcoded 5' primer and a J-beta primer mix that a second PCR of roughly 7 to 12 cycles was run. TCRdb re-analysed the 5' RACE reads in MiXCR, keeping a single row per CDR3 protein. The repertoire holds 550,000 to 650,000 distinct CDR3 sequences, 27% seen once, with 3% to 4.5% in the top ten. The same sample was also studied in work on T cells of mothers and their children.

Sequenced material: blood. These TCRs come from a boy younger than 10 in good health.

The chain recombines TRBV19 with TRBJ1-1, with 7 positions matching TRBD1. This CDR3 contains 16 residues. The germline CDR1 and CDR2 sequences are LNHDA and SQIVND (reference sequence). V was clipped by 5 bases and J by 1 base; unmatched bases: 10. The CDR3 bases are TGTGCCAGTAGTCGATGGGACAGCTTGGGGAACACTGAAGCTTTCTTT. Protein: CASSRWDSLGNTEAFF. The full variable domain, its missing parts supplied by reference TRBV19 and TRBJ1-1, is DGGITQSPKYLFRKEGQNVTLSCEQNLNHDAMYWYRQDPGQGLRLIYYSQIVNDFQKGDIAEGYSVSREKKESFPLTVTSAQKNPTAFYLCASSRWDSLGNTEAFFGQGTRLTVV.

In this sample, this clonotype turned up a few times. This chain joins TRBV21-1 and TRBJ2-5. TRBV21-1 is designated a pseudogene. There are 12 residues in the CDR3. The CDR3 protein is CASSKYGPQWYF. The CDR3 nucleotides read TGTGCCAGCAGCAAATATGGACCCCAGTGGTACTTC.

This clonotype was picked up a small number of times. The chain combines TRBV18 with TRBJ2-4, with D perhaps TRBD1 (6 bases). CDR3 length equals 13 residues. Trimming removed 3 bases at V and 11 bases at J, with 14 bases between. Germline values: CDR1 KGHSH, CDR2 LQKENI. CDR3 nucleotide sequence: TGTGCCAGCTCACCGAGGACAGAAACGTTTCAGTACTTC. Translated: CASSPRTETFQYF.

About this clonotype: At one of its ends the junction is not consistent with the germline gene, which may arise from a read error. CDR3 sequence: CASSAGLSSEQYF. The CDR3 DNA reads TGTGCCAGCAGCGCGGGACTCTCCTCCGAGCAGTACTTC. The rearrangement joins TRBV6-2 or TRBV6-3 to TRBJ2-5, with TRBD2 as a possible D gene (6 bases). The J call may not be correct, given that the DNA end is closer to TRBJ2-7. The CDR3 covers 13 residues. Germline lookup yields CDR1 MNHEY and CDR2 SVGEGT.

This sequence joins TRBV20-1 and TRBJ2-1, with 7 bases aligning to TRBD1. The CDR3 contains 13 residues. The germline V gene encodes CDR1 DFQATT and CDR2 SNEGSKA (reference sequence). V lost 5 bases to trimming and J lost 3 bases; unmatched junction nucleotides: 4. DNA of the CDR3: TGCAGTGCTCGGGCAGGGGGCTACAATGAGCAGTTCTTC. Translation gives CSARAGGYNEQFF.

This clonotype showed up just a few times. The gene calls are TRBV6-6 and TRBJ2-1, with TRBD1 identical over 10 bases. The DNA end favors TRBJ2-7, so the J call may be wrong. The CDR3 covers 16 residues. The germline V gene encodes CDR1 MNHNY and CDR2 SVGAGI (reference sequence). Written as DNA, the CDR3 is TGTGCCAGCAACTTGGGAACAGGGACAGGGGTCCGCGAGCAGTACTTC. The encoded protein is CASNLGTGTGVREQYF.

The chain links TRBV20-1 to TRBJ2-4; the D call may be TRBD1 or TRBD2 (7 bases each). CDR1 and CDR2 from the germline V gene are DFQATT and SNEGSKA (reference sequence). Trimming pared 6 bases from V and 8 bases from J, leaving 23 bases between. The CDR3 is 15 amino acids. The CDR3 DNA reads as TGCAGTGCAAGCTCCACAGGGGCAGGGGGGGACATTCAGTACTTC. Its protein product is CSASSTGAGGDIQYF.

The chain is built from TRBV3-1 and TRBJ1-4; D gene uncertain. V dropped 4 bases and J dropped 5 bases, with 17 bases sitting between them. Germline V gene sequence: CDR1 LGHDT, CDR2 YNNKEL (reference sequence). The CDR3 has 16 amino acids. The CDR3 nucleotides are TGTGCCAGCAGCCCAGCTGCGGTGGGAGGAAATGAAAAACTGTTTTTT. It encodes CASSPAAVGGNEKLFF.

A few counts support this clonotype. DNA of the CDR3: TGTGCCACCGTCGCGGGGGGCCTAGAGACCCAGTACTTC. Its protein is CATVAGGLETQYF. The genes are TRBV7-9 and TRBJ2-5; 8 nucleotides align to TRBD2. This CDR3 is 13 amino acids long. V was pared by 10 bases and J by 4 bases, with 8 bases of the junction left unmatched. Germline assignment: CDR1 SEHNR and CDR2 FQNEAQ (reference sequence). The full variable domain, rest sourced from reference TRBV7-9 and TRBJ2-5, is DTGVSQNPRHKITKRGQNVTFRCDPISEHNRLYWYRQTLGQGPEFLTYFQNEAQLEKSRLLSDRFSAERPKGSFSTLEIQRTEQGDSAMYLCATVAGGLETQYFGPGTRLLVL.

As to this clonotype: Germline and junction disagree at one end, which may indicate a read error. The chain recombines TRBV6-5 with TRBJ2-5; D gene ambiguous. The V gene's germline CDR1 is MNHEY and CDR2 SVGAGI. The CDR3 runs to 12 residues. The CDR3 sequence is CASSEPQGTQYF. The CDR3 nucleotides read TGTGCCAGCAGCGAACCCCAAGGGACCCAGTACTTC.

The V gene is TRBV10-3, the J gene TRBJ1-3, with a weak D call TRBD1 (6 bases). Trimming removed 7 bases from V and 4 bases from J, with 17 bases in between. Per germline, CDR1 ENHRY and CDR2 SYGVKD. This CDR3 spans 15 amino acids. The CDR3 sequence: CAITGGQGLGNTIYF. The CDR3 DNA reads TGTGCCATCACTGGGGGGCAGGGCCTCGGAAACACCATATATTTT.

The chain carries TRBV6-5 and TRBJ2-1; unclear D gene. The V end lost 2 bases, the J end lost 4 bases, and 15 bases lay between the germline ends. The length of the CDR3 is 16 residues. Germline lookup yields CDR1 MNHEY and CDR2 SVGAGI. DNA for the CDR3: TGTGCCAGCAGTTACACCGGGCCTAGTGGTTACAATGAGCAGTTCTTC. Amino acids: CASSYTGPSGYNEQFF.

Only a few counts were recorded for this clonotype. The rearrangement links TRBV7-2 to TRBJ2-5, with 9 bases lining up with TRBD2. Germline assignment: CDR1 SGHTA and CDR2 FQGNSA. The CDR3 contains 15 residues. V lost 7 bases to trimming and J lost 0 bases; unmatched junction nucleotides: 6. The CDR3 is CASTLSGGNQETQYF. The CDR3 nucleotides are TGTGCCAGCACCCTTAGCGGGGGTAACCAAGAGACCCAGTACTTC.

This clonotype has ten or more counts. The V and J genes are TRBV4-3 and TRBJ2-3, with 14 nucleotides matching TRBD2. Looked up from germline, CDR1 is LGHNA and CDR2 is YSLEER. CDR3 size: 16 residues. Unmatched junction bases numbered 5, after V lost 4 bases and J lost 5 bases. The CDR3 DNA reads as TGCGCCAGCAGCCTAAGGGGGACTAGCGGGAGAGATACGCAGTATTTT. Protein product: CASSLRGTSGRDTQYF.

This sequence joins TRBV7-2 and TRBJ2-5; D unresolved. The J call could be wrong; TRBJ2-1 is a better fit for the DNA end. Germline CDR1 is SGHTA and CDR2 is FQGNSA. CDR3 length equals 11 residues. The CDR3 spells CASSLGWVQFF. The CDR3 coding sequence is TGTGCCAGCAGCTTAGGTTGGGTGCAGTTCTTC.

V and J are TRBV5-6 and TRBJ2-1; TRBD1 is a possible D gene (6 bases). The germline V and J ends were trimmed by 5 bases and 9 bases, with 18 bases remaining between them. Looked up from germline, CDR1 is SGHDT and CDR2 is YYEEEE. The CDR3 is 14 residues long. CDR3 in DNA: TGTGCCAGCAGACGGCCCAGGGGTAGGGGTGAGCAGTTCTTC. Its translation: CASRRPRGRGEQFF. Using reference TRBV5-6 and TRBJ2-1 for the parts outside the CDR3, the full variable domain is DAGVTQSPTHLIKTRGQQVTLRCSPKSGHDTVSWYQQALGQGPQFIFQYYEEEERQRGNFPDRFSGHQFPNYSSELNVNALLLGDSALYLCASRRPRGRGEQFFGPGTRLTVL.

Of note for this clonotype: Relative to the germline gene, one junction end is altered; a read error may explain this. The CDR3 DNA sequence: TGTACCATCAGCGACGCCGGGATCTTAAACACTATATATTTT. It codes for CTISDAGILNTIYF. The chain joins TRBV10-3 to TRBJ1-3; D uncertain. The CDR3 sequence is 14 residues long. Germline-derived CDR1 and CDR2 are ENHRY and SYGVKD.

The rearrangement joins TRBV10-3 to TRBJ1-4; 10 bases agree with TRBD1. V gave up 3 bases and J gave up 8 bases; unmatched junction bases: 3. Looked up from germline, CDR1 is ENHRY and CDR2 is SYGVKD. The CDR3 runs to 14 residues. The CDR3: CAISEGDRGEKLFF. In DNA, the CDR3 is TGTGCCATCAGTGAAGGGGACAGGGGCGAAAAACTGTTTTTT.

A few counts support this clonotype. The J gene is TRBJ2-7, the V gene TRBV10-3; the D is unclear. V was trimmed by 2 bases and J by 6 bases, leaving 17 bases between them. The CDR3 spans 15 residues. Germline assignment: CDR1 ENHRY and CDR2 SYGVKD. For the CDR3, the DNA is TGTGCCATCAGTGAGAGGGCAGGCCCTCCTACCGAGCAGTACTTC. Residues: CAISERAGPPTEQYF.

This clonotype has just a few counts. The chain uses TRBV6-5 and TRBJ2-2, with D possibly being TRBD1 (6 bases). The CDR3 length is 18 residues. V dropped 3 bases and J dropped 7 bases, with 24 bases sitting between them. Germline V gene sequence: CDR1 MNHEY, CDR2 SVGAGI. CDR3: CASSYLRPRDTVSGELFF. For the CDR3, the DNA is TGTGCCAGCAGTTATCTCCGGCCCCGGGACACAGTTAGCGGGGAGCTGTTTTTT.

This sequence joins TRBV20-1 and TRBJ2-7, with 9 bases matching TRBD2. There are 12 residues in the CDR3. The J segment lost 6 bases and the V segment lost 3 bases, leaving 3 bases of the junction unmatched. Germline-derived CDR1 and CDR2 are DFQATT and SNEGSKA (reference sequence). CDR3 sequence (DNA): TGCAGTGCTAGGACTAGCGGCCTCGAGCAGTACTTC. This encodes CSARTSGLEQYF.

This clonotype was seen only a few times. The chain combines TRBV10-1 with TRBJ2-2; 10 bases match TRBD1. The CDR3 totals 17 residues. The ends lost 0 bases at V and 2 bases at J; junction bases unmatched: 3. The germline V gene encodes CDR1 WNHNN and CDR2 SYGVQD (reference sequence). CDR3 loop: CASSESGTGVNTGELFF. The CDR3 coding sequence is TGCGCCAGCAGTGAGTCTGGGACAGGGGTCAACACCGGGGAGCTGTTTTTT.